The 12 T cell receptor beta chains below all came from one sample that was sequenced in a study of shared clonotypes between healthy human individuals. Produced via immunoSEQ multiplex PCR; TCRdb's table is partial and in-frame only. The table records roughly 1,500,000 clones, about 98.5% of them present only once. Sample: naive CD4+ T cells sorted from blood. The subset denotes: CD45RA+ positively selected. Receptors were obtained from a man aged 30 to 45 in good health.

The CDR3 sequence is CASSPLGQLYGYTF. In nucleotides, the CDR3 is TGTGCCAGTAGTCCCTTGGGACAGCTCTATGGCTACACCTTC. The rearrangement joins TRBV19 to TRBJ1-2; 7 nucleotides align to TRBD1. The germline CDR1 and CDR2 sequences are LNHDA and SQIVND (reference sequence). This CDR3 spans 14 amino acids. V dropped 5 bases and J dropped 4; count of bases not matched to a gene: 7.

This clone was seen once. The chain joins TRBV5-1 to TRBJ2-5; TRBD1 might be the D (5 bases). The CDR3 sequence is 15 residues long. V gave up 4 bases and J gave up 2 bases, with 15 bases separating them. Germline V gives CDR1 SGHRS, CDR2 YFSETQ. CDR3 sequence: CASSPRGDRQETQYF. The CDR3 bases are TGCGCCAGCAGCCCCCGAGGAGACAGACAAGAGACCCAGTACTTC.

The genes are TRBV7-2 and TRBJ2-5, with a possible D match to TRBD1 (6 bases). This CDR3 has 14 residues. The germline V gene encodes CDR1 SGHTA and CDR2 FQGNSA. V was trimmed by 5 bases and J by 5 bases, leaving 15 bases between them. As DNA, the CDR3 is TGTGCCAGCAGCACTACTAGGACAGTGGAGACCCAGTACTTC. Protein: CASSTTRTVETQYF.

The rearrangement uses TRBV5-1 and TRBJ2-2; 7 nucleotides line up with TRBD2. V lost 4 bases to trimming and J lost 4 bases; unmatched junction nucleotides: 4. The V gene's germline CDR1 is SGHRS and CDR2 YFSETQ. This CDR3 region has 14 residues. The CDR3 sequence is CASSREVGTGELFF. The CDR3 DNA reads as TGCGCCAGCAGCCGGGAGGTGGGCACCGGGGAGCTGTTTTTT. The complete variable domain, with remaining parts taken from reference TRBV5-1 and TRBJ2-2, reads KAGVTQTPRYLIKTRGQQVTLSCSPISGHRSVSWYQQTPGQGLQFLFEYFSETQRNKGNFPGRFSGRQFSNSRSEMNVSTLELGDSALYLCASSREVGTGELFFGEGSRLTVL.

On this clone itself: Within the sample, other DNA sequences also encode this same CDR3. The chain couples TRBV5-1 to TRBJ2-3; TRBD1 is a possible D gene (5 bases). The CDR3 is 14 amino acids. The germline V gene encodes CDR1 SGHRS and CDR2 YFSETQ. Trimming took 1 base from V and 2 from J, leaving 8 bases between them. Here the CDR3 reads CASSLQGPTDTQYF. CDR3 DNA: TGCGCCAGCAGCTTGCAGGGTCCCACAGATACGCAGTATTTT.

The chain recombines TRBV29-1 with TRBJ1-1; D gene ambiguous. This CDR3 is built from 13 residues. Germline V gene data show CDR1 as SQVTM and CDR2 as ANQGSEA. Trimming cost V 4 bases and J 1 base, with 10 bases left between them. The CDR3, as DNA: TGCAGCGTTGTGGTACGGGGGAACACTGAAGCTTTCTTT. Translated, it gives CSVVVRGNTEAFF.

CDR3 coding DNA: TGTGCCAGCAGCTTCCTGCGGGGGGGAGTGAACACCGGGGAGCTGTTTTTT. Its translation is CASSFLRGGVNTGELFF. The V and J genes are TRBV7-9 and TRBJ2-2; 9 positions match TRBD2. The V segment lost 3 bases and the J segment 1 base; nucleotides outside the gene matches: 6. CDR3 length: 17 residues. Germline V CDR1 and CDR2: SEHNR, FQNEAQ (reference sequence).

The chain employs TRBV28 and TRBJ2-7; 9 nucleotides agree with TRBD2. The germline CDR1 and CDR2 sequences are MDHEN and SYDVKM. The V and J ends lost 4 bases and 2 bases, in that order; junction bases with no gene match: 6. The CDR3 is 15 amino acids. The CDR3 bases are TGTGCCAGCAGTTATAGGCTAGCGGGAACCTACGAGCAGTACTTC. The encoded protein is CASSYRLAGTYEQYF.

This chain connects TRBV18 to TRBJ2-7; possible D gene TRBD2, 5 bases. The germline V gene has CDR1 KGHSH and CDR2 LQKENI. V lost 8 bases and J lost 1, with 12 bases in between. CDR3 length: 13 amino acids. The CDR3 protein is CASRDVASYEQYF. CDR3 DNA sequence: TGTGCCAGCCGGGATGTGGCATCCTACGAGCAGTACTTC.

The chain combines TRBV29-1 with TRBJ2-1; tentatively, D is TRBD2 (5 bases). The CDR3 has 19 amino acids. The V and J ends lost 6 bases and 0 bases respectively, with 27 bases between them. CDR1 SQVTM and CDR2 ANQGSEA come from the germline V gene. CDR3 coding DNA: TGCAGCGTCGTCCAGTTGGAGGTAACGGAGATCAGCTCCTACAATGAGCAGTTCTTC. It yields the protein CSVVQLEVTEISSYNEQFF.

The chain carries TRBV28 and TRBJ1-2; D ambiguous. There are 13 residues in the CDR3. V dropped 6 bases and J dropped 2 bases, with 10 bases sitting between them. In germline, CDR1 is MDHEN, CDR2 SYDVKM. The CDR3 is CASSPALNYGYTF. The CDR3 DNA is TGTGCCAGCAGCCCCGCTCTCAACTATGGCTACACCTTC.

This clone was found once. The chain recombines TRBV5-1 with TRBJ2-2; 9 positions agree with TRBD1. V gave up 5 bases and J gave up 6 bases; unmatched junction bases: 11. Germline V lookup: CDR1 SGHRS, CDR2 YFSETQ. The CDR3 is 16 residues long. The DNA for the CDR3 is TGCGCCAGCAGTCCAGAAACAGGGGGCGCGTCCGGGGAGCTGTTTTTT. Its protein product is CASSPETGGASGELFF.